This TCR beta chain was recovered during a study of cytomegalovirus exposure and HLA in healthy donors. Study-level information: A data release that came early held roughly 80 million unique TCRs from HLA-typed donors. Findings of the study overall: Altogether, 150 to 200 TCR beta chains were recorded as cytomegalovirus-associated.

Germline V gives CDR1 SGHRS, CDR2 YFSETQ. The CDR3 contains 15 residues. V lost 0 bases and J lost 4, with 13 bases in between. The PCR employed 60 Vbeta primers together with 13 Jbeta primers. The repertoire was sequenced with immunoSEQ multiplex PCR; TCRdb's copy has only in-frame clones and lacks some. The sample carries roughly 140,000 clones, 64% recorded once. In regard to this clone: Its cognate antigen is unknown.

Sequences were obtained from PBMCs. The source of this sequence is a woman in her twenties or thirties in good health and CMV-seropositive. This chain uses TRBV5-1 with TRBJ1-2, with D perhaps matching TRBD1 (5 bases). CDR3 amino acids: CASSLEAQGTYGYTF. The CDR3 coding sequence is TGCGCCAGCAGCTTGGAAGCGCAGGGCACCTATGGCTACACCTTC.